These 4 T cell receptor beta chains were all obtained from the same sample, sequenced in a study of T cells after yellow fever vaccination. TCRdb called the 5' RACE reads again in MiXCR, with one record for every CDR3 protein. The sample records a few hundred thousand distinct CDR3 sequences, 6.8% being singletons. The material sequenced was PBMCs, taken around 45 days after the first yellow fever vaccination. The source of these receptors is a man in his late teens or twenties who received the YFV17D yellow fever vaccine.

CDR3 in DNA: TGTGCCAGCAGTCCCCAGGCCTACGAGCAGTACTTC. This encodes CASSPQAYEQYF. The chain links TRBV6-2 or TRBV6-3 to TRBJ2-7; D is unclear. V was cut by 5 bases and J by 2 bases, with 7 bases left in between. Germline lookup yields CDR1 MNHEY and CDR2 SVGEGT. The CDR3 runs to 12 residues.

This clonotype was counted between two and nine times. The chain carries TRBV12-3 or TRBV12-4 and TRBJ1-1; TRBD1 aligns across 9 bases. The CDR3 runs to 14 residues. After removal of 6 bases from V and 5 bases from J, the junction contained 7 bases not matched to a gene. The CDR3 sequence is CASSIQGARTEAFF. For the CDR3, the DNA is TGTGCCAGCAGCATACAGGGGGCGCGAACTGAAGCTTTCTTT.

This clonotype has more than one count but fewer than ten. This chain uses TRBV4-1 with TRBJ1-2, with TRBD1 as a possible D gene (5 bases). Trimming cost V 0 bases and J 4 bases, with 15 bases left between them. The CDR3 loop spans 16 amino acids. CDR1 and CDR2 from the germline V gene are MGHRA and YSYEKL. CDR3 protein: CASSQDLGPGGYGYTF. The CDR3, as DNA: TGCGCCAGCAGCCAAGATCTGGGGCCGGGGGGCTATGGCTACACCTTC.

This clonotype was counted a few times. This rearrangement joins TRBV4-2 to TRBJ2-5, with a tentative D call TRBD2 (7 bases). V lost 1 base to trimming and J lost 4 bases, with 19 bases between them. The CDR3 runs to 17 residues. CDR1 and CDR2 from the germline V gene are LGHNA and YNFKEQ. CDR3: CASSQVDAGAGSETQYF. CDR3 DNA sequence: TGTGCCAGCAGCCAAGTTGATGCGGGGGCAGGATCAGAGACCCAGTACTTC.